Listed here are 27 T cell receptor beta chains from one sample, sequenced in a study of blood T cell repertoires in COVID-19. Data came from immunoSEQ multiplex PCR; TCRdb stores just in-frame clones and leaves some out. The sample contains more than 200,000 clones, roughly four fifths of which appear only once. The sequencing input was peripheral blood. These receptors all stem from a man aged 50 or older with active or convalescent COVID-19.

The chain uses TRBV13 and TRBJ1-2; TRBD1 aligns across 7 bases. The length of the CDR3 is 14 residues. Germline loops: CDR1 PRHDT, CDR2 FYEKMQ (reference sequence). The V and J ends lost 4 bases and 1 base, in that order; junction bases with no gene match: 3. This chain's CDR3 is CASSSRQGNYGYTF. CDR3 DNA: TGTGCCAGCAGCTCGCGACAGGGTAACTATGGCTACACCTTC.

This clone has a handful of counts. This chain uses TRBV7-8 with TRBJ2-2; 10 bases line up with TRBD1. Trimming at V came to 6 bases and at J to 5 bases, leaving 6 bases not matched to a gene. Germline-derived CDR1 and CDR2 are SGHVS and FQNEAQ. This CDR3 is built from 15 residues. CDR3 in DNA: TGTGCCAGCAGTTTCGGGACAGGGGTTACCGGGGAGCTGTTTTTT. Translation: CASSFGTGVTGELFF.

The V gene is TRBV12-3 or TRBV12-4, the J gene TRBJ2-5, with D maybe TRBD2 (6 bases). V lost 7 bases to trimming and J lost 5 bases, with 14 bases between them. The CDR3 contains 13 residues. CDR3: CASNRRGGETQYF. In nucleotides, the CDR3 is TGTGCCAGCAATAGGCGGGGCGGGGAGACCCAGTACTTC.

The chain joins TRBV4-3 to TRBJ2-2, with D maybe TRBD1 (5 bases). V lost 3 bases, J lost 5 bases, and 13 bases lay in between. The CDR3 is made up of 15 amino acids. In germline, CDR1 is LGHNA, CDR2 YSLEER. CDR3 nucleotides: TGCGCCAGCAGCCAGACGCAGGGATGGACCGGGGAGCTGTTTTTT. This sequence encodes CASSQTQGWTGELFF.

DNA of the CDR3: TGTGCCAGCAGTCGCGCGGGACCCTACCCGGGGACTGAAGCTTTCTTT. Translation gives CASSRAGPYPGTEAFF. The V and J genes are TRBV27 and TRBJ1-1; tentatively, D is TRBD1 (5 bases). The V end lost 5 bases, the J end lost 5 bases, and 21 bases lay between the germline ends. The CDR3 is made up of 16 amino acids. CDR1 MNHEY and CDR2 SMNVEV come from the germline V gene (reference sequence).

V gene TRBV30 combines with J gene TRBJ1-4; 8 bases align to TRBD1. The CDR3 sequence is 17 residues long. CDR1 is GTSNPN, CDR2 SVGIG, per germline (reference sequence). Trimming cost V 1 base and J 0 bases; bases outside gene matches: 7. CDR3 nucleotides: TGTGCCTGGAGTGATGCCGCAGGGGGCGCAACTAATGAAAAACTGTTTTTT. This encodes CAWSDAAGGATNEKLFF.

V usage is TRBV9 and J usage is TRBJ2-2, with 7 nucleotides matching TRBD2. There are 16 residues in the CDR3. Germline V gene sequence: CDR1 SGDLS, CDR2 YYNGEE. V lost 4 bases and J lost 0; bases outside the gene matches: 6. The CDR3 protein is CASSSRGVSNTGELFF. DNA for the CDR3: TGTGCCAGCAGCTCTCGGGGGGTATCGAACACCGGGGAGCTGTTTTTT.

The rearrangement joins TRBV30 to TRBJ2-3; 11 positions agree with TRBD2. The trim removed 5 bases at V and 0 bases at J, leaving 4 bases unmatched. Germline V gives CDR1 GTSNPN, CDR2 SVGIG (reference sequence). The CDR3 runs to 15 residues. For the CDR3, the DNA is TGTGCCTGGGGAAGACTAGCGGGAAGCACAGATACGCAGTATTTT. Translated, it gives CAWGRLAGSTDTQYF.

The CDR3 here is CASRLDRGTEAFF. The CDR3 nucleotides are TGTGCCAGCAGACTAGACAGGGGCACTGAAGCTTTCTTT. This chain uses TRBV27 with TRBJ1-1; 8 bases are shared with TRBD1. CDR1 MNHEY and CDR2 SMNVEV come from the germline V gene (reference sequence). V shed 6 bases, J shed 4 bases, and the junction held 4 bases outside the gene matches. This CDR3 contains 13 residues.

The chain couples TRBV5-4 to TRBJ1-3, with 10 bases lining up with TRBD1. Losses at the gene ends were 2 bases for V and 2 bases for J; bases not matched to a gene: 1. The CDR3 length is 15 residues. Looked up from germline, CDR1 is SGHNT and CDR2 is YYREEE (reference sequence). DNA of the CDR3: TGTGCCAGCAGCTTCGACAGGGGGCCTGGAAACACCATATATTTT. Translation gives CASSFDRGPGNTIYF.

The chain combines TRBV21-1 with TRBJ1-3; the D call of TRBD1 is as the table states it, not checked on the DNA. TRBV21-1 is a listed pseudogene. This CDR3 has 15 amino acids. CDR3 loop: CASSTLTGSGNTIYF. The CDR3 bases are TGTGCCAGCAGCACTTTGACAGGGTCTGGAAACACCATATATTTT.

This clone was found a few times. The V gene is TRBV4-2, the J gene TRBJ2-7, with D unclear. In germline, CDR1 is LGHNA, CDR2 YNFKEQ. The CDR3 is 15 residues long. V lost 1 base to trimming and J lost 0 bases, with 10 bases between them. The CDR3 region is CASSQAGGSSYEQYF. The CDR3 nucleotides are TGTGCCAGCAGCCAAGCTGGTGGCAGCTCCTACGAGCAGTACTTC.

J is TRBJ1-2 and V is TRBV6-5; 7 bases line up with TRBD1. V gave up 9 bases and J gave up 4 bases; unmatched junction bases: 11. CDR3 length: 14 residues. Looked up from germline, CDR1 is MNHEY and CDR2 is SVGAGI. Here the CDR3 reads CASVVGDRVYGYTF. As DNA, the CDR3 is TGTGCCAGTGTCGTCGGAGACAGGGTCTATGGCTACACCTTC.

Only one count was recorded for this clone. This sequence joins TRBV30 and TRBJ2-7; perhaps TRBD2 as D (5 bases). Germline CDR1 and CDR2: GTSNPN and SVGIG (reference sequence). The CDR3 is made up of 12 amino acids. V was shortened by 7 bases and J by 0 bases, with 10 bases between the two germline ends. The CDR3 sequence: CAFGISSYEQYF. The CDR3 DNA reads TGTGCCTTCGGGATAAGCTCCTACGAGCAGTACTTC.

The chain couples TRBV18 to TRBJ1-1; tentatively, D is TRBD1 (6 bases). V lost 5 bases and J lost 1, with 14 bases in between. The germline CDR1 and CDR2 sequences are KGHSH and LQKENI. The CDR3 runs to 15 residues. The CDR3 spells CASSSLQGENTEAFF. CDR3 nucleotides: TGTGCCAGCTCATCTCTACAGGGCGAGAACACTGAAGCTTTCTTT.

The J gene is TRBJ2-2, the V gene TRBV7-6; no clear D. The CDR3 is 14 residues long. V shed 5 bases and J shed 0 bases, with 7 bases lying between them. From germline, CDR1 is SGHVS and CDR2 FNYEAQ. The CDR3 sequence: CASSPRPNTGELFF. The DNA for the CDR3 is TGTGCCAGCAGCCCTAGACCGAACACCGGGGAGCTGTTTTTT.

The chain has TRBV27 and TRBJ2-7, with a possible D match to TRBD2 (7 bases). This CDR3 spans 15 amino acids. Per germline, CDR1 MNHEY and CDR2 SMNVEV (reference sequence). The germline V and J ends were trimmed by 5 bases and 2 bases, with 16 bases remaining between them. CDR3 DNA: TGTGCCAGCAGTCCGACGGGGGGCCCAACCTACGAGCAGTACTTC. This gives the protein CASSPTGGPTYEQYF.

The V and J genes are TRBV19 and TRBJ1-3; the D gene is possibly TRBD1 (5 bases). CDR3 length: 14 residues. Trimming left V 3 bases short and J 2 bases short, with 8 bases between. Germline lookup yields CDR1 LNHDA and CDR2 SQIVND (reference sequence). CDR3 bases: TGTGCCAGTAGTATTGCGGGGCCTGGAAACACCATATATTTT. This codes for CASSIAGPGNTIYF.

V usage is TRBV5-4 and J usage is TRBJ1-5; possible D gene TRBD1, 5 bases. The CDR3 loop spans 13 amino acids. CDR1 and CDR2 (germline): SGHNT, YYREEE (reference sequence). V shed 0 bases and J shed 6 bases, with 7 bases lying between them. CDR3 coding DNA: TGTGCCAGCAGCTTGGAGCAGGGTCAGCCCCAGCATTTT. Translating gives CASSLEQGQPQHF.

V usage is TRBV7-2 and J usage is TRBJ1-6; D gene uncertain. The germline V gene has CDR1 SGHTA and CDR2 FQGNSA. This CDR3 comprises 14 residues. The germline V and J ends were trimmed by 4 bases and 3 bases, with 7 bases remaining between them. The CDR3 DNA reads TGTGCCAGCAGCTCCCACGGCTATAATTCACCCCTCCACTTT. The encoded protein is CASSSHGYNSPLHF.

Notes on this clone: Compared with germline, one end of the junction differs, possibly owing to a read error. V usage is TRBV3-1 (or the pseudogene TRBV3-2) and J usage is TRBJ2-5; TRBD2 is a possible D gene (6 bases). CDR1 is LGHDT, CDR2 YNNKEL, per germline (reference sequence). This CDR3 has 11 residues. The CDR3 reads CASSQGLGQNF. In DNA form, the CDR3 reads TGTGCCAGCAGCCAGGGACTGGGGCAGAACTTC.

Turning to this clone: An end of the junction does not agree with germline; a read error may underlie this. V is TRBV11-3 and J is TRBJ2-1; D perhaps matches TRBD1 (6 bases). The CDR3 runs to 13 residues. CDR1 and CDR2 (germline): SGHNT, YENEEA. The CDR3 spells CASSLEQGNEQFF. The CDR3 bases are TGTGCCAGCAGCCTAGAACAGGGCAATGAGCAGTTCTTC. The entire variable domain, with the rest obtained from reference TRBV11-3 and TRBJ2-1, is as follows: EAGVVQSPRYKIIEKKQPVAFWCNPISGHNTLYWYLQNLGQGPELLIRYENEEAVDDSQLPKDRFSAERLKGVDSTLKIQPAELGDSAVYLCASSLEQGNEQFFGPGTRLTVL.

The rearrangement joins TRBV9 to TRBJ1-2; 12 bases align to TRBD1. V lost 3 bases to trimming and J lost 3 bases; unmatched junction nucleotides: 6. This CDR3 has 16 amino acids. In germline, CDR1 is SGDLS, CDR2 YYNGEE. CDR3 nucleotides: TGTGCCAGCAGCGGGGACAGGGGGCTTGTCGACTATGGCTACACCTTC. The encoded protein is CASSGDRGLVDYGYTF.

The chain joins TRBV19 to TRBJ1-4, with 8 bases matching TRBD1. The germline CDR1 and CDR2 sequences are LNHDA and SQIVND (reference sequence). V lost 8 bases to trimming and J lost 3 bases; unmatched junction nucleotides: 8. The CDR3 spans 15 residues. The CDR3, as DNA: TGTGCCAGTCCCGGGACAGGATTATCTAATGAAAAACTGTTTTTT. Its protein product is CASPGTGLSNEKLFF. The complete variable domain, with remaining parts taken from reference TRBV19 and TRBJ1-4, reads DGGITQSPKYLFRKEGQNVTLSCEQNLNHDAMYWYRQDPGQGLRLIYYSQIVNDFQKGDIAEGYSVSREKKESFPLTVTSAQKNPTAFYLCASPGTGLSNEKLFFGSGTQLSVL.

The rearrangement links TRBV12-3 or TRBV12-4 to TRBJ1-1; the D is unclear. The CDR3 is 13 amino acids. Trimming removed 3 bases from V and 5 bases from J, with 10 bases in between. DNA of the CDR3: TGTGCCAGCAGTTTGAGGGCGGGGACTGAAGCTTTCTTT. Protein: CASSLRAGTEAFF.

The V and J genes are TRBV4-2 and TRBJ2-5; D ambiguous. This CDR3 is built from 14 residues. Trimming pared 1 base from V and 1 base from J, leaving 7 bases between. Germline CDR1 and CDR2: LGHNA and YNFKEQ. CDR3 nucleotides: TGTGCCAGCAGCCAAGCAAACTCCCAAGAGACCCAGTACTTC. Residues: CASSQANSQETQYF.

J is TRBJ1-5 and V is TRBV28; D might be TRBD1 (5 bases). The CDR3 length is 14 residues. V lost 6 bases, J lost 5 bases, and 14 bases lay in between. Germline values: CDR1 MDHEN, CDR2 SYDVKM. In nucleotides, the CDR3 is TGTGCCAGCAGCCCCCCGCGGGGGGATCAGCCCCAGCATTTT. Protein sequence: CASSPPRGDQPQHF.